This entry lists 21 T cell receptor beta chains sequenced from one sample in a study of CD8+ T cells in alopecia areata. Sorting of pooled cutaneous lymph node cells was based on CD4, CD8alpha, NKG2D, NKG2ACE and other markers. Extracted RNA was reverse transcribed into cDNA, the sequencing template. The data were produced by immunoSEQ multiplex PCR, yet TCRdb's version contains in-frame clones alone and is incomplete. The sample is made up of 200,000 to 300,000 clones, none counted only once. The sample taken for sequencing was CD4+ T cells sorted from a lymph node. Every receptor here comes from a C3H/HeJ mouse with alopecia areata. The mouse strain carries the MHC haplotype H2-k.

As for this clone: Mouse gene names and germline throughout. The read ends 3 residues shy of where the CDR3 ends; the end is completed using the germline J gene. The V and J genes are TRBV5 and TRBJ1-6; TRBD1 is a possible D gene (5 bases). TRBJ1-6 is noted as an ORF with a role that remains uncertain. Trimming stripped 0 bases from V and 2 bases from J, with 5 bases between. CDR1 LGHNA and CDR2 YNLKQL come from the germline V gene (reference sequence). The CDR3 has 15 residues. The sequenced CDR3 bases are TGTGCCAGCAGCCAAGAACAGGCCTATAATTCGCCC. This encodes CASSQEQAYNSP. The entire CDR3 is CASSQEQAYNSPLYF.

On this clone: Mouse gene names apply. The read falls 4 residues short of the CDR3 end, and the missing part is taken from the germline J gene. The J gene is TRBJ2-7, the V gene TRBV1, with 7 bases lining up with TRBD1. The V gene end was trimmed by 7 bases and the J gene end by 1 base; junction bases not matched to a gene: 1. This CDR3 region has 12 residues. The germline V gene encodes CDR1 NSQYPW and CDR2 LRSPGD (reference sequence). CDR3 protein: CTCTDRSYEQYF. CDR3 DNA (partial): TGCACCTGCACGGACAGGTCCTAT.

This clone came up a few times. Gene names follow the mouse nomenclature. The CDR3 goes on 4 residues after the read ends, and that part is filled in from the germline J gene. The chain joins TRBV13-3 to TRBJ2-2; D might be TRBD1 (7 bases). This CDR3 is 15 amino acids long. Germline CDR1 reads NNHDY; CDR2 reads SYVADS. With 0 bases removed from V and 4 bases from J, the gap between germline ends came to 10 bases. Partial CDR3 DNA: TGTGCCAGCAGTGATGAGGGGGCGCGCACCGGG. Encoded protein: CASSDEGARTG. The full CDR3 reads CASSDEGARTGQLYF.

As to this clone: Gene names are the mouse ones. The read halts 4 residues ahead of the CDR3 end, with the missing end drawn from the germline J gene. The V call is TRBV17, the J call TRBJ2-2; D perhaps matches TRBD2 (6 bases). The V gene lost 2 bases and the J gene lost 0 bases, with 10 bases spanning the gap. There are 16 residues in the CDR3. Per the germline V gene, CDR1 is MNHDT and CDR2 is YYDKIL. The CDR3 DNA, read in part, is TGTGCTAGCAGTAGATCCTGGGGTGCAAACACCGGG. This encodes CASSRSWGANTG. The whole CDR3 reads CASSRSWGANTGQLYF.

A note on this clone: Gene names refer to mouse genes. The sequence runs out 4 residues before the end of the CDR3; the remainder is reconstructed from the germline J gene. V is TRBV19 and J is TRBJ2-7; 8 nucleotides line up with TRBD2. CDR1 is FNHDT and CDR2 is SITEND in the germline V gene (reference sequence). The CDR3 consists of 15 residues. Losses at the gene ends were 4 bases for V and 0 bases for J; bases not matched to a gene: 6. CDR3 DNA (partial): TGTGCCAGCAGTCGGGACTGGTCGAGCTCCTAT. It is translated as CASSRDWSSSY. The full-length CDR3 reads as CASSRDWSSSYEQYF.

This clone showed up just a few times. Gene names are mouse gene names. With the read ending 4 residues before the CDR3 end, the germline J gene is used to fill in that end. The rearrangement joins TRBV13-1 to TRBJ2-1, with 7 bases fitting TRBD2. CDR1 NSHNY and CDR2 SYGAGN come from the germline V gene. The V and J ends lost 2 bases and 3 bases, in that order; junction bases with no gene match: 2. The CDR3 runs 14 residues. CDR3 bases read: TGTGCCAGCAGTGAGGGGGGGGTCTATGCT. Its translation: CASSEGGVYA. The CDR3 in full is CASSEGGVYAEQFF.

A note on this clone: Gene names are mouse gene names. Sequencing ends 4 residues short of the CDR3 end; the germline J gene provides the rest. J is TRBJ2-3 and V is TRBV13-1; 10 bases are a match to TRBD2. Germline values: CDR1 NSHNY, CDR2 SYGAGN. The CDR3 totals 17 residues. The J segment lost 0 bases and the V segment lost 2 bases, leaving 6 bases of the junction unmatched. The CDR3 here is CASSDRDWGSSAETLYF. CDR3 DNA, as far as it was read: TGTGCCAGCAGTGACCGGGACTGGGGATCTAGTGCAGAA.

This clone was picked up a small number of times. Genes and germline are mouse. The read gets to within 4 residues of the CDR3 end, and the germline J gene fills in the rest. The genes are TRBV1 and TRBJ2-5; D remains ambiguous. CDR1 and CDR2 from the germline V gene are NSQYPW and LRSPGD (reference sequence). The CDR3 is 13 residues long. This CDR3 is CTCSADARDTQYF. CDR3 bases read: TGCACCTGCAGTGCAGATGCGAGGGAC.

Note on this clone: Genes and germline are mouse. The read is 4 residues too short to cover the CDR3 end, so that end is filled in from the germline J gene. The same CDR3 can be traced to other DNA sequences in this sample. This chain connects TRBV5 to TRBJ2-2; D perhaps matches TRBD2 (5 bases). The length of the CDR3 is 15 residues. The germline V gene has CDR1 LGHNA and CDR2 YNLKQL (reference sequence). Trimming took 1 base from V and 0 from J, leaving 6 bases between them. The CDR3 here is CASSQGTSNTGQLYF. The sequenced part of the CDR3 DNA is TGTGCCAGCAGCCAAGGGACTTCAAACACCGGG.

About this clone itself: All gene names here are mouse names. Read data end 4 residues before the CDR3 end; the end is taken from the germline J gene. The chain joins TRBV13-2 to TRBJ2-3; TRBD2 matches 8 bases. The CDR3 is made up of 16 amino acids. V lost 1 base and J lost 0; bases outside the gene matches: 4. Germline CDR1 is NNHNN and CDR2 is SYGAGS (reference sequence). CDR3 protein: CASGDLGGLSAETLYF. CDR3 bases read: TGTGCCAGCGGTGATCTGGGGGGCCTTAGTGCAGAA.

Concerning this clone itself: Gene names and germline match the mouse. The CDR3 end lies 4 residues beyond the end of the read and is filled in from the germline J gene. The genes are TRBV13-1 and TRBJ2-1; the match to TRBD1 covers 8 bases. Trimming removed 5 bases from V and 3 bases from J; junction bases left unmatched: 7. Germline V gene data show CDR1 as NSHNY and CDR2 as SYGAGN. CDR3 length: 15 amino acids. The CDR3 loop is CASSFTGGSYAEQFF. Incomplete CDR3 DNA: TGTGCCAGCAGCTTTACAGGGGGGTCCTATGCT.

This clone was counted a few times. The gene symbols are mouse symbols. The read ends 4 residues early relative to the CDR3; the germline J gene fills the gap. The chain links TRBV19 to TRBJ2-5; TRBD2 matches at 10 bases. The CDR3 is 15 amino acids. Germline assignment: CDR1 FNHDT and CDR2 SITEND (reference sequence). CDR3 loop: CASSYRDWGKDTQYF. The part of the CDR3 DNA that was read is TGTGCCAGCAGTTACCGGGACTGGGGAAAAGAC. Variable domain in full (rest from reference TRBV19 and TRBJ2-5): GGIITQTPKFLIGQEGQKLTLKCQQNFNHDTMYWYRQDSGKGLRLIYYSITENDLQKGDLSEGYDASREKKSSFSLTVTSAQKNEMAVFLCASSYRDWGKDTQYFGPGTRLLVL.

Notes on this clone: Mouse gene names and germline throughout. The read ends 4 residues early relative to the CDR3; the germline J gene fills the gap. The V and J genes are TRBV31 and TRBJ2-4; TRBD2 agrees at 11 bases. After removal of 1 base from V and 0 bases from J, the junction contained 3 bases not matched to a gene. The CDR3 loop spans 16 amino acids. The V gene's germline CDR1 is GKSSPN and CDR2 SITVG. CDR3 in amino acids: CAWSRGTGGSQNTLYF. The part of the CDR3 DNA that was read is TGTGCCTGGAGTCGGGGGACTGGGGGTAGTCAAAAC.

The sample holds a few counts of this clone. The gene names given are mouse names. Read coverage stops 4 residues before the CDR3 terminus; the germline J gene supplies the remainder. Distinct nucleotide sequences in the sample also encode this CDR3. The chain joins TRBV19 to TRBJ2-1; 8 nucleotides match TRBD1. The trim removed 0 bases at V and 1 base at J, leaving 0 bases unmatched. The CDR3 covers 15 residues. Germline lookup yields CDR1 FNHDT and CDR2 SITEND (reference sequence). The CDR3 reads CASSIDRGNYAEQFF. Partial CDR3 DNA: TGTGCCAGCAGTATAGACAGGGGGAACTATGCT.

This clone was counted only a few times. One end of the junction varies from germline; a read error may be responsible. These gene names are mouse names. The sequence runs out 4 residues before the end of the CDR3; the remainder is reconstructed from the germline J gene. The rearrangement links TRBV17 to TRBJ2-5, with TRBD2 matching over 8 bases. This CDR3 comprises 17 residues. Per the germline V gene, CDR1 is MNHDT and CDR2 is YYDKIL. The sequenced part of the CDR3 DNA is TGTGCTAGCAGTAGTAATGGGGCTGGGGGGAACCGAGAC. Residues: CASSSNGAGGNRD. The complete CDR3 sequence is CASSSNGAGGNRDTQYF.

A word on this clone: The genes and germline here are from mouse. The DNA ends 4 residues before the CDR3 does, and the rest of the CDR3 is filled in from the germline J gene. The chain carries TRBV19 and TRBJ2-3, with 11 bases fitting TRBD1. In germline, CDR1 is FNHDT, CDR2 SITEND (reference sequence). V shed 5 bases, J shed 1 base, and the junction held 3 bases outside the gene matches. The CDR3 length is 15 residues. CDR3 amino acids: CASSGGQGGAETLYF. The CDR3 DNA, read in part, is TGTGCCAGCAGCGGGGGACAGGGGGGTGCAGAA.

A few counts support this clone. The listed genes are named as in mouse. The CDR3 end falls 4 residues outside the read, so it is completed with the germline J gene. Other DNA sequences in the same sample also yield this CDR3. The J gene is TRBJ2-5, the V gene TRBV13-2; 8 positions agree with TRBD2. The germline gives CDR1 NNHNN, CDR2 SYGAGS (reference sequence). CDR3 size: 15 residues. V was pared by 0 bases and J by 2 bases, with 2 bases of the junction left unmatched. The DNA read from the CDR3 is TGTGCCAGCGGTGATGCACTGGGGGTCCAAGAC. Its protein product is CASGDALGVQD. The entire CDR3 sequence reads CASGDALGVQDTQYF.

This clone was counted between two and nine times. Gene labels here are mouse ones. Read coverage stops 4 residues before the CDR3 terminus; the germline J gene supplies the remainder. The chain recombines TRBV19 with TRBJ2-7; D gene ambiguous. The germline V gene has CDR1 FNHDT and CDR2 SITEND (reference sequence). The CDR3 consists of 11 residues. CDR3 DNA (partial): TGTGCCAGCAACACACAGTAT. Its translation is CASNTQY. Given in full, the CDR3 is CASNTQYEQYF. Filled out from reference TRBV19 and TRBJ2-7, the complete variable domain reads GGIITQTPKFLIGQEGQKLTLKCQQNFNHDTMYWYRQDSGKGLRLIYYSITENDLQKGDLSEGYDASREKKSSFSLTVTSAQKNEMAVFLCASNTQYEQYFGPGTRLTVL.

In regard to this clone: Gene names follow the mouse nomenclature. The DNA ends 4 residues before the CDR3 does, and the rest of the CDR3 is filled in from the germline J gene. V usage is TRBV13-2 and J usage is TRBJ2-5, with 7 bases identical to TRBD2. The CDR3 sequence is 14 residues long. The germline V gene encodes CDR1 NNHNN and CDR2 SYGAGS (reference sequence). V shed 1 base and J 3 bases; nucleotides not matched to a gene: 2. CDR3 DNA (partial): TGTGCCAGCGGTGATCCCTGGGGGCAAGAC. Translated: CASGDPWGQD. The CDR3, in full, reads CASGDPWGQDTQYF.

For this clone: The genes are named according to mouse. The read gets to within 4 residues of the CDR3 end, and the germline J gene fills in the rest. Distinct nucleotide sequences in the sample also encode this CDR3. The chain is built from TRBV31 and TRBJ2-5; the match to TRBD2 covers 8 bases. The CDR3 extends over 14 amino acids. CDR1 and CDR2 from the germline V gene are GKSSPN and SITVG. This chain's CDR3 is CAWSLLGGKDTQYF. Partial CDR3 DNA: TGTGCCTGGAGTCTATTGGGGGGGAAAGAC.

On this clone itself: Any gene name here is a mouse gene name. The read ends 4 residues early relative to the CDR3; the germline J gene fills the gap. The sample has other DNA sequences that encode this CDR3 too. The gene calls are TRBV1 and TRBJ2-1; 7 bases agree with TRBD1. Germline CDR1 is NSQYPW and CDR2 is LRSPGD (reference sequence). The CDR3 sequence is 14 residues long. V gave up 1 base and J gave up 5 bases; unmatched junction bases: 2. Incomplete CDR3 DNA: TGCACCTGCAGTGCAGCTCAGGGGGATGCT. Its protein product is CTCSAAQGDA. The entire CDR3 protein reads CTCSAAQGDAEQFF.